A selection of T cell receptor beta chains follows, all from one sample in a study of OX40 agonist ivuxolimab in advanced cancers. Using immunoSEQ multiplex PCR, the repertoire was profiled, and TCRdb retains in-frame clones only, with some absent. The sample lists fewer than 90,000 clones, about 85% seen once, with 1.3% in the top ten. The sequencing used CD4+ or CD8+ T cells sorted from blood, collected in a trial of the OX40 agonist ivuxolimab. These receptors originate from an adult with an advanced solid tumor such as melanoma, head and neck, liver or kidney cancer. CDR3s include the opening cysteine and the closing phenylalanine or tryptophan. D genes are given only for firm matches. Part of the rows lack a size; the others show once, few, many or a class for expanded clones.

clone size,J gene,D gene,V gene,CDR3 protein,CDR3 DNA
-,TRBJ1-5,-,TRBV7-9,CASSPLGGSQPQHF,TGTGCCAGCAGCCCCTTAGGGGGAAGTCAGCCCCAGCATTTT
-,TRBJ2-7,TRBD2,TRBV18,CASSPPGLAGGLTYEQYF,TGTGCCAGCTCACCACCGGGGCTAGCGGGAGGATTAACCTACGAGCAGTACTTC
-,TRBJ2-7,TRBD1,TRBV29-1,CSVGRDREDEQYF,TGCAGCGTAGGACGGGACAGGGAAGACGAGCAGTACTTC
-,TRBJ1-1,-,TRBV6-1,CASSERRLEAFF,TGTGCCAGCAGTGAACGCAGGTTAGAAGCTTTCTTT
-,TRBJ2-7,TRBD1,TRBV9,CASSIGPGGAYEQYF,TGTGCCAGCAGCATAGGGCCAGGGGGCGCGTACGAGCAGTACTTC
-,TRBJ2-2,TRBD1,TRBV6-1,CASKGTGGFAGELFF,TGTGCCAGCAAAGGGACAGGGGGATTCGCCGGGGAGCTGTTTTTT
-,TRBJ2-7,TRBD1,TRBV18,CASSLGQGRTYEQYF,TGTGCCAGCTCACTAGGACAGGGCCGAACCTACGAGCAGTACTTC
-,TRBJ2-1,-,TRBV5-1,CASSPRGWSEQFF,TGCGCCAGCAGCCCCAGGGGTTGGAGTGAGCAGTTCTTC
-,TRBJ1-1,-,TRBV27,CAGSTGRIMNTEAFF,TGTGCCGGCAGTACCGGACGGATCATGAACACTGAAGCTTTCTTT
-,TRBJ2-1,-,TRBV10-3,CAISEFSGEDEQFF,TGTGCCATCAGTGAGTTTTCGGGTGAGGATGAGCAGTTCTTC
-,TRBJ2-3,TRBD2,TRBV11-2,CASRTSGGTDTQYF,TGTGCCAGCAGGACTAGCGGGGGAACAGATACGCAGTATTTT
-,TRBJ1-4,-,TRBV25-1,CASSPRDVAAEKLFF,TGTGCCAGCAGCCCCAGGGACGTCGCAGCTGAAAAACTGTTTTTT
-,TRBJ1-2,-,TRBV6-1,CASSEAHGWGLGGYTF,TGTGCCAGCAGTGAAGCCCATGGTTGGGGGCTTGGTGGCTACACCTTC
-,TRBJ1-2,TRBD1,TRBV19,CATKITSGTGVDTF,TGTGCCACCAAAATTACGTCCGGGACAGGGGTCGACACCTTC
-,TRBJ2-1,-,TRBV11-2,CASSLDGAGRNEQFF,TGTGCCAGCAGCCTTGACGGGGCGGGGCGCAATGAGCAGTTCTTC
-,TRBJ1-3,-,TRBV4-2,CASSRGEIIGGASGNTIYF,TGTGCCAGCAGCCGGGGCGAGATTATAGGGGGGGCCTCTGGAAACACCATATATTTT
-,TRBJ2-1,TRBD1,TRBV9,CASSAGQGAVDEQFF,TGTGCCAGCAGCGCGGGACAGGGGGCTGTCGATGAGCAGTTCTTC
-,TRBJ2-1,TRBD2,TRBV10-1,CASSPGLAGHNEQFF,TGCGCCAGCAGTCCGGGACTAGCGGGTCACAATGAGCAGTTCTTC
-,TRBJ2-3,-,TRBV5-1,CASSIGQGGADTQYF,TGCGCCAGCAGTATTGGGCAGGGAGGAGCAGATACGCAGTATTTT
-,TRBJ1-2,-,TRBV27,CASSLSGAGVYGYTF,TGTGCCAGCAGTTTATCGGGGGCGGGGGTCTATGGCTACACCTTC
-,TRBJ1-1,TRBD1,TRBV19,CASSIRDRGRGNTEAFF,TGTGCCAGTAGTATCCGGGACAGGGGAAGGGGGAACACTGAAGCTTTCTTT
medium-sized,TRBJ1-5,TRBD1,TRBV2,CASSGRDRVQPQHF,TGTGCCAGCAGTGGGAGGGACAGGGTTCAGCCCCAGCATTTT
once,TRBJ2-3,TRBD2,TRBV19,CASSISGTTDTQYF,TGTGCCAGTAGTATTAGCGGGACGACAGATACGCAGTATTTT
-,TRBJ1-6,-,TRBV10-2,CASSVEGNQNSPLHF,TGCGCCAGCAGTGTAGAGGGCAATCAAAATTCACCCCTCCACTTT